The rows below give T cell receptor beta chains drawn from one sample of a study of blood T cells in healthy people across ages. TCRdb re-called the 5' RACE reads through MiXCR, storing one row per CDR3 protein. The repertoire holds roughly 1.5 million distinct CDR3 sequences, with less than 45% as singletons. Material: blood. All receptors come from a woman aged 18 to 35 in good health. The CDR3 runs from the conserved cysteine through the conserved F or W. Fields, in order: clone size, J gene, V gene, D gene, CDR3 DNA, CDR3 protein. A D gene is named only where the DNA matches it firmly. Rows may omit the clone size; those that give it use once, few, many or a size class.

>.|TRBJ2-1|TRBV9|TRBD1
TGTGCCAGCAGCGTAGCTTTGTGGGACAGGGAGAGGAATGAGCAGTTCTTC
CASSVALWDRERNEQFF
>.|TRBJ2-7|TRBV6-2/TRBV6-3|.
TGTGCCAGCAGTTATACGGAAGTCTACGAGCAGTACTTC
CASSYTEVYEQYF
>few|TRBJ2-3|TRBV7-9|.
TGTGCCAGCAGCTTATATCGGCTAGACCTGACAGATACGCAGTATTTT
CASSLYRLDLTDTQYF
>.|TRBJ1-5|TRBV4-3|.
TGCGCCAGCAGCCAAGGTCTGGGACGGGTGGAGCCCCAGCATTTT
CASSQGLGRVEPQHF
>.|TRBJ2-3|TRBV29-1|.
TGCAGCGGCCAGCTTAGCACAGATACGCAGTATTTT
CSGQLSTDTQYF
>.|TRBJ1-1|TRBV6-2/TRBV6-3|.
TGTACCAGCAGTACCCTGACAGGCGGAAACACTGAAGCTTTCTTT
CTSSTLTGGNTEAFF
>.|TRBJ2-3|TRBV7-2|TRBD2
TGTGCCAGCAGCTTAGGAGTAGCGGGGGGGCGAACGAGCACAGATACGCAGTATTTT
CASSLGVAGGRTSTDTQYF
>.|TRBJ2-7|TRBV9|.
TGTGCCAGCATCCCTGAGGCGTTCGAGCAGTACTTC
CASIPEAFEQYF
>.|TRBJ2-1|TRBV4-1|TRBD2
TGCGCCAGCAGCCAAACGGGACTAAGGAACAATGAGCAGTTCTTC
CASSQTGLRNNEQFF
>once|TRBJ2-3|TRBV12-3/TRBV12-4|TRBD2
TGTGCCAGCTTCCGGGCGGCTAGCGGGGGGTACTCAGATACGCAGTATTTT
CASFRAASGGYSDTQYF
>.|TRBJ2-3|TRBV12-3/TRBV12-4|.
TGTGCCAGCAGTGGGCCTAGCGTGCTATACACAGATACGCAGTATTTT
CASSGPSVLYTDTQYF
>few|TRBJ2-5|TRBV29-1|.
TGCAGCGTTGAATTCCGGGACGAAGAAGAGACCCAGTACTTC
CSVEFRDEEETQYF
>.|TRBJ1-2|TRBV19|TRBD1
TGTGCCAGTAGTATTGGAGGGGGCGTCTATGGCTACACCTTC
CASSIGGGVYGYTF
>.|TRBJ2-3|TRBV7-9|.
TGTGCCAGCAGCTTGGCGGTCCTCCCCACAGATACGCAGTATTTT
CASSLAVLPTDTQYF
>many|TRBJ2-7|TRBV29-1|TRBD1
TGCAGCGTTGTCCCAGGGGGCTACGAGCAGTACTTC
CSVVPGGYEQYF
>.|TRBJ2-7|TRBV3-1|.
TGTGCCAGCAGCCAAGATTCGGACGGGCTTACGAATGAGCAGTACTTC
CASSQDSDGLTNEQYF
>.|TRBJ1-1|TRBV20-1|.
TGCAGTGCTAGAGATCGGGACAAAGCTTTCTTT
CSARDRDKAFF
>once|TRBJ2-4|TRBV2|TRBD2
TGTGCCAGCAGTGTTTCGCGGCTAGCGGGGTCCAAAAACATTCAGTACTTC
CASSVSRLAGSKNIQYF
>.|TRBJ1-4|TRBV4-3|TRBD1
TGCGCCAGCAGCTTGAGGGGACAGATTAATGAAAAACTGTTTTTT
CASSLRGQINEKLFF
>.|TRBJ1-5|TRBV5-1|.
TGCGCCAGCAGCTGGGACGGCAATCAGCCCCAGCATTTT
CASSWDGNQPQHF
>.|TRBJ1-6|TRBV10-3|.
TGTGCCATCAGGGGGACTGTGATGGGGAATTCACCCCTCCACTTT
CAIRGTVMGNSPLHF
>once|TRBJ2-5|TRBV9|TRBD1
TGTGCCAGCAGCGTGAGTCTCGGGTACAGGGGTCAACAAGAGACCCAGTACTTC
CASSVSLGYRGQQETQYF
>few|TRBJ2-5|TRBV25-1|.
TGTGCCAGCCTTGGACAGCGACAAGAGACCCAGTACTTC
CASLGQRQETQYF
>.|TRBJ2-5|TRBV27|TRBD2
TGTGCCAGCAAGGCGGGAGTCGCAGAGACCCAGTACTTC
CASKAGVAETQYF